The T cell receptor beta chain described here comes from a study of cytomegalovirus exposure and HLA in healthy donors. Findings and caveats of the study: After further analysis at a later stage, around 17,000 TCR beta sequences were associated with HLA alleles at 0.05 false discovery rate. Follow-up analysis seemed to connect common viral pathogens with several of the most significant clusters identified.

Donors counted as nominally healthy when sampled, yet unrecorded immune exposures were likely. The germline V and J ends were trimmed by 1 base and 5 bases, with 3 bases remaining between them. The CDR3 loop spans 11 amino acids. Germline V gives CDR1 SGHRS, CDR2 YFSETQ. Details on this clone: Its antigen is currently unknown.

In the PCR, 60 Vbeta and 13 Jbeta primers were used. This table comes from immunoSEQ multiplex PCR, and its TCRdb copy is limited to in-frame clones, with some not included. The sample yields some 150,000 clones, about 72% seen once. The genes are TRBV5-1 and TRBJ2-5; D uncertain. The source material was PBMCs. The receptor's source is a man aged 55 to 70 in good health and CMV-seronegative. The CDR3 protein is CASSLRETQYF. CDR3 bases: TGCGCCAGCAGCTTGCGGGAGACCCAGTACTTC.